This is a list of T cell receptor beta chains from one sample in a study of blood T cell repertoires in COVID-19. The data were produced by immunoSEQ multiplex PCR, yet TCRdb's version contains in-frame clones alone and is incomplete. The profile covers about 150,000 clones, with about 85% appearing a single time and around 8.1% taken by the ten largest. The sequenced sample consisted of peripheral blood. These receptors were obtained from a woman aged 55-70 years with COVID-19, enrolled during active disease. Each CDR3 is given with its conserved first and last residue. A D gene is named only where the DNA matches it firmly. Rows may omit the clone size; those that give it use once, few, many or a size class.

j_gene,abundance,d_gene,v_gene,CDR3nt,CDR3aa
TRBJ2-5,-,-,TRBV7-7,TGTGCCAGCAGCTTGGCCTTACGAGGGCGGCAAGAGACCCAGTACTTC,CASSLALRGRQETQYF
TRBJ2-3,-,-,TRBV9,TGTGCCAGCAGCGTCTTTGGGGCGGCTAGCACAGATACGCAGTATTTT,CASSVFGAASTDTQYF
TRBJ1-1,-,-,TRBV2,TGTGCCAGTATTTTCGGGAGGAACACTGAAGCTTTCTTT,CASIFGRNTEAFF
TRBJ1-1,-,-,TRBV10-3,TGTGCCATCAGTCGACAGGAGAACACTGAAGCTTTCTTT,CAISRQENTEAFF
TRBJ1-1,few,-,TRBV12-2,TGTGCAAGTCGCCCCCCCCCACGCGGACACATGAACACTGAAGCTTTCTTT,CASRPPPRGHMNTEAFF
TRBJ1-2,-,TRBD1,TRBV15,TGTGCCACCAGCAGGGGGACAGGGGACTATGGCTACACCTTC,CATSRGTGDYGYTF
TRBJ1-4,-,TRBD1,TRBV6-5,TGTGCCAGCAGTAGAGGGACAGCAACTAATGAAAAACTGTTTTTT,CASSRGTATNEKLFF
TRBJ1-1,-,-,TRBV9,TGTGCCAGCAGCCCCCGGGGTGTCGGCACTGAAGCTTTCTTT,CASSPRGVGTEAFF
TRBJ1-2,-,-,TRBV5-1,TGCGCCAGCAGCTTGGATCAAAGGCCCAGGGCTCGTGGCGGCTACACCTTC,CASSLDQRPRARGGYTF
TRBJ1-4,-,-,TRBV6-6,TGTGCCAGCAGTTACGACGGGAGTGAAAAACTGTTTTTT,CASSYDGSEKLFF
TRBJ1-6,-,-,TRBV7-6,TGTGCCAGCAGCCCTCGGACTGCAAATTCACCCCTCCACTTT,CASSPRTANSPLHF
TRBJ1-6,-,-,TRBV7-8,TGTGCCAGCTTCCCCATCACACGAACGAATAATTCACCCCTCCACTTT,CASFPITRTNNSPLHF
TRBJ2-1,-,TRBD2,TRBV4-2,TGTGCCAGCAGCCAAGCTTGGACTAGCGGGAGGGCCTCCTCCTACAATGAGCAGTTCTTC,CASSQAWTSGRASSYNEQFF
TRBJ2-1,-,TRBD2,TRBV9,TGTGCCAGCAGCGTATACGGGGGGGCAGGCAATGAGCAGTTCTTC,CASSVYGGAGNEQFF
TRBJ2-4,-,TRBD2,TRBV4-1,TGCGCCAGCAGCCAAGTTGGCGGGGGGGATTCAATAGCCAAAAACATTCAGTACTTC,CASSQVGGGDSIAKNIQYF
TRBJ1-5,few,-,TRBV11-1,TGTGCCAGCAGCTTATGGGCAAATCAGCCCCAGCATTTT,CASSLWANQPQHF
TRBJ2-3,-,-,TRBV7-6,TGTGCCAGCAGCTTAGAAGACAGGCTCACAGATACGCAGTATTTT,CASSLEDRLTDTQYF
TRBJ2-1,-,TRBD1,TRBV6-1,TGTGCCAGCAGTGAAGTGCGGACAGGGCGGGTCAATGAGCAGTTCTTC,CASSEVRTGRVNEQFF
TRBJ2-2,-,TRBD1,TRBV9,TGTGCCAGCAGCGTAGAGACAGGGTCCGGGGAGCTGTTTTTT,CASSVETGSGELFF
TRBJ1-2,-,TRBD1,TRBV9,TGTGCCAGCAGCGGAAGACTGGACAGGGTATCCTATGGCTACACCTTC,CASSGRLDRVSYGYTF